One and the same sample provided the 6 T cell receptor beta chains below, sequenced in a study of cytomegalovirus exposure and HLA in healthy donors. It was with 60 Vbeta and 13 Jbeta primers that the PCR ran. Sequencing used immunoSEQ multiplex PCR; TCRdb keeps in-frame clones, though not all of them. The sample carries some 130,000 clones, around 81% recorded once. Sequenced material: PBMCs. These receptors came from a young man in good health and CMV-seronegative.

The chain has TRBV7-2 and TRBJ2-2; perhaps TRBD2 as D (6 bases). The germline V gene has CDR1 SGHTA and CDR2 FQGNSA. The CDR3 is 12 amino acids. V was pared by 8 bases and J by 8 bases, with 12 bases between. CDR3 loop: CASRGNVGELFF. In DNA, the CDR3 is TGTGCCAGCCGCGGGAACGTAGGGGAGCTGTTTTTT.

This chain uses TRBV28 with TRBJ2-3; 7 nucleotides line up with TRBD1. The CDR3 has 14 amino acids. CDR1 and CDR2 from the germline V gene are MDHEN and SYDVKM. Germline trimming cut 5 bases from V and 8 bases from J; bases unmatched to any gene: 10. CDR3 bases: TGTGCCAGCAGTAGCCCCCCACAGGGGACTACGCAGTATTTT. Translated: CASSSPPQGTTQYF.

The V gene is TRBV12-5, the J gene TRBJ2-5; 9 nucleotides align to TRBD1. The CDR3 extends over 15 amino acids. The V segment lost 2 bases and the J segment 3 bases; nucleotides outside the gene matches: 4. Germline lookup yields CDR1 LGHNT and CDR2 FRNRAP. The CDR3 region has the DNA TGTGCTAGTGGTTTGAGGAGGGACAGGGAAGAGACCCAGTACTTC. As protein: CASGLRRDREETQYF.

The chain joins TRBV29-1 to TRBJ1-2, with TRBD1 identical over 8 bases. V dropped 8 bases and J dropped 7; count of bases not matched to a gene: 6. The CDR3 is 11 amino acids. Germline CDR1 and CDR2: SQVTM and ANQGSEA. Here the CDR3 reads CSTAGGRGYTF. CDR3 coding DNA: TGCAGCACTGCAGGGGGCCGTGGCTACACCTTC.

The rearrangement links TRBV7-6 to TRBJ1-1; no clear D gene. CDR1 SGHVS and CDR2 FNYEAQ come from the germline V gene. This CDR3 comprises 13 residues. Trimming shortened V by 1 base and J by 6 bases, and 9 bases separated the two germline ends. The CDR3 bases are TGTGCCAGCAGCTTAGGGATGAGCGCTGAAGCTTTCTTT. Its protein product is CASSLGMSAEAFF.

This clone is a singleton in its sample. The V and J genes are TRBV7-8 and TRBJ2-7; 7 bases map to TRBD1. Germline trimming cut 2 bases from V and 3 bases from J; bases unmatched to any gene: 10. The CDR3 sequence is 16 residues long. The germline gives CDR1 SGHVS, CDR2 FQNEAQ. The CDR3 region is CASSLPATGDGYEQYF. CDR3 bases: TGTGCCAGCAGCTTACCGGCTACAGGGGACGGCTACGAGCAGTACTTC.